This is a list of T cell receptor beta chains from one sample in a study of blood T cell repertoires in COVID-19. Assay used: immunoSEQ multiplex PCR; TCRdb lists only in-frame clones, some missing. The sample has about half a million clones, around 85% seen once. The specimen sequenced was peripheral blood. All receptors derive from a human donor in a cohort sampled during active COVID-19. CDR3s include the opening cysteine and the closing phenylalanine or tryptophan. A D gene is named only where the DNA matches it firmly. Clone size is shown for a subset of rows, as once, few, many or a class of expanded clone.

V gene	D gene	clone size	J gene	CDR3 length	CDR3 DNA	CDR3 protein
TRBV6-6	TRBD2	once	TRBJ2-3	15	TGTGCCGGCCAACGGGCGGGAGGGCCGGGGGATACGCAGTATTTT	CAGQRAGGPGDTQYF
TRBV7-2	TRBD1	-	TRBJ2-1	15	TGTGCCAGCAGCTTAGGGGGACAGGGGGCTTATGAGCAGTTCTTC	CASSLGGQGAYEQFF
TRBV5-4	-	-	TRBJ2-3	16	TGTGCCAGCAGCTTGGCCGCACTAGCTGTCACAGATACGCAGTATTTT	CASSLAALAVTDTQYF
TRBV10-1	-	-	TRBJ1-4	15	TGCGCCAGCAGTGAAGCGGGTTTGGAGAATGAAAAACTGTTTTTT	CASSEAGLENEKLFF
TRBV6-2/TRBV6-3	-	-	TRBJ1-2	15	TGTGCCAGCAGTTACTCGCGGGTGGGTAACTATGGCTACACCTTC	CASSYSRVGNYGYTF
TRBV19	-	-	TRBJ1-2	15	TGTGCCAGTAGTATCGCCGCCGACAAGGCGTATGGCTACACCTTC	CASSIAADKAYGYTF
TRBV4-2	-	-	TRBJ1-1	11	TGTGCCAGCAGCCAAGGGGCCGAAGCTTTCTTT	CASSQGAEAFF
TRBV18	-	-	TRBJ1-5	13	TGTGCCAGCTCGGGAGGGGGTAATCAGCCCCAGCATTTT	CASSGGGNQPQHF
TRBV6-5	TRBD2	-	TRBJ2-7	14	TGTGCCAGCTCTTTAGCGGGAAAAGGTGACGAGCAGTACTTC	CASSLAGKGDEQYF
TRBV6-2/TRBV6-3	TRBD2	-	TRBJ2-1	14	TGTGCCAGCAGTAGGACTAGCGGGAGTGCGGAGCAGTTCTTC	CASSRTSGSAEQFF
TRBV2	TRBD2	-	TRBJ2-3	14	TGTGCCAGCCGAATAGCGGGAAGCACAGATACGCAGTATTTT	CASRIAGSTDTQYF
TRBV5-6	TRBD1	-	TRBJ2-7	14	TGTGCCAGCAGCTGGGCGGGACAGGGCTACGAGCAGTACTTC	CASSWAGQGYEQYF
TRBV7-2	TRBD1	-	TRBJ1-3	17	TGTGCCAGCAGCCTTGGTTTACAGGGGGCTCGTGGAAACACCATATATTTT	CASSLGLQGARGNTIYF
TRBV29-1	-	few	TRBJ1-5	14	TGCAGCGTTGAAGTCTCAGGGTCAGGTCAGCCCCAGCATTTT	CSVEVSGSGQPQHF
TRBV6-5	TRBD1	-	TRBJ1-1	14	TGTGCCAGCAGTTTAACGAGGGACAGGGCGTGGGCTTTCTTT	CASSLTRDRAWAFF
TRBV6-2/TRBV6-3	TRBD2	few	TRBJ2-5	14	TGTGCCAGCAGTTTCGGCGGGAGTCGGAAGACCCAGTACTTC	CASSFGGSRKTQYF
TRBV7-6	TRBD1	-	TRBJ2-7	11	TGTGCCAGCAGCCCCGGGACAGGGCAGTACTTC	CASSPGTGQYF
TRBV6-2/TRBV6-3	-	-	TRBJ2-1	15	TGTGCCAGCAGTTACCGTACTCTCCCCTCCGATGAGCAGTTCTTC	CASSYRTLPSDEQFF
TRBV28	-	few	TRBJ2-2	13	TGTGCCAGCAGACCCCAGGGGACCGGGGAGCTGTTTTTT	CASRPQGTGELFF
TRBV29-1	-	-	TRBJ2-1	14	TGCAGCGTTCCAGGACAGAGCTCCTACAATGAGCAGTTCTTC	CSVPGQSSYNEQFF
TRBV27	-	-	TRBJ1-5	16	TGTGCCAGCAGTTTACTCCCCGGCAGGGTCAATCAGCCCCAGCATTTT	CASSLLPGRVNQPQHF
TRBV6-5	-	-	TRBJ1-6	12	TGTGCCAGCAGTTACCGGGGTTCACCCCTCCACTTT	CASSYRGSPLHF
TRBV6-5	-	-	TRBJ1-3	15	TGTGCCAGCAGTTACGGGGGGGGCCCTGGAAACACCATATATTTT	CASSYGGGPGNTIYF
TRBV5-1	TRBD1	-	TRBJ2-7	15	TGCGCCAGCAGCGTTTCCGGGACAGGGGGCTACGAGCAGTACTTC	CASSVSGTGGYEQYF
TRBV6-5	TRBD1	once	TRBJ1-5	15	TGTGCCAGCAGTACCGACAGGGGTGGCAATCAGCCCCAGCATTTT	CASSTDRGGNQPQHF
TRBV27	-	-	TRBJ2-3	15	TGTGCCAGCAGTCCCTCTCGACAGTACACAGATACGCAGTATTTT	CASSPSRQYTDTQYF
TRBV6-6	-	-	TRBJ2-7	15	TGTGCCAGCAGTTACTCCGGGACTTCTCTTTACGAGCAGTACTTC	CASSYSGTSLYEQYF
TRBV9	TRBD1	-	TRBJ2-3	13	TGTGCCAGCAGCGGACGACAGGGTTCAACGCAGTATTTT	CASSGRQGSTQYF
TRBV5-4	-	-	TRBJ1-1	13	TGTGCCAGCAGTCGACAGATGAACACTGAAGCTTTCTTT	CASSRQMNTEAFF
TRBV19	-	-	TRBJ1-6	14	TGTGCCAGTAGTATGGTGGGAGTTAATTCACCCCTCCACTTT	CASSMVGVNSPLHF
TRBV7-8	-	-	TRBJ1-1	15	TGTGCCAGCAGCTTATTCCCGGGACAGAACACTGAAGCTTTCTTT	CASSLFPGQNTEAFF
TRBV23-1	TRBD2	-	TRBJ2-3	15	TGCGCCAGCAGTCCTAGCGGGAGATTTACAGATACGCAGTATTTT	CASSPSGRFTDTQYF
TRBV4-1	TRBD2	few	TRBJ2-7	15	TGCGCCAGCAGCCAAGAACTAGCGGACTTCTACGAGCAGTACTTC	CASSQELADFYEQYF
TRBV10-3	TRBD2	-	TRBJ2-7	16	TGTGCCATCAGTGATACCGGGACTAGCGGGATGTACGAGCAGTACTTC	CAISDTGTSGMYEQYF
TRBV30	-	-	TRBJ1-2	14	TGTGCACACAACGTTGCAGGACAGCCATATGGCTACACCTTC	CAHNVAGQPYGYTF
TRBV4-1	TRBD2	-	TRBJ2-1	17	TGCGCCAGCAGCCTCTGGACTAGCGGGGTTGGGTACAATGAGCAGTTCTTC	CASSLWTSGVGYNEQFF
TRBV18	-	-	TRBJ2-7	14	TGTGCCAGCTCACCATCTACAGGGATTAGCGAGCAGTACTTC	CASSPSTGISEQYF
TRBV19	-	-	TRBJ2-1	16	TGTGCCAGTAGTAGAGGGCAGGGGGGTCTCTACAATGAGCAGTTCTTC	CASSRGQGGLYNEQFF
TRBV5-5	-	-	TRBJ1-4	15	TGTGCCAGCAGCTGGCGGGACCCAGAGGCGGAAAAACTGTTTTTT	CASSWRDPEAEKLFF
TRBV6-4	TRBD2	once	TRBJ2-2	14	TGTGCCAGCAGTGCCAGCGGGAAGAACGGGGAGCTGTTTTTT	CASSASGKNGELFF